These 11 T cell receptor beta chains were all obtained from the same sample, sequenced in a study of cytomegalovirus exposure and HLA in healthy donors. 60 Vbeta and 13 Jbeta primers were used in PCR. Libraries were prepared by immunoSEQ multiplex PCR; TCRdb keeps only in-frame clonotypes and omits some of them. The sample holds about 90,000 clones, over 55% seen once. Sequencing input: PBMCs. Receptors were obtained from a woman between 50 and 59 years old in good health and CMV-seropositive.

This sequence joins TRBV9 and TRBJ1-2, with 10 bases matching TRBD1. Per germline, CDR1 SGDLS and CDR2 YYNGEE. Trimming at V came to 3 bases and at J to 4 bases, leaving 3 bases not matched to a gene. The CDR3 spans 14 residues. In nucleotides, the CDR3 is TGTGCCAGCAGCGAGACAGGGGGCCTCTATGGCTACACCTTC. It codes for CASSETGGLYGYTF.

The count of this clone is one. The chain combines TRBV27 with TRBJ2-7; 11 bases are shared with TRBD1. Germline-derived CDR1 and CDR2 are MNHEY and SMNVEV (reference sequence). This CDR3 is built from 16 residues. V lost 5 bases and J lost 1; bases outside the gene matches: 7. CDR3 coding DNA: TGTGCCAGCAGTGGCTACGGACAGGGGGCTTCCTACGAGCAGTACTTC. Its protein product is CASSGYGQGASYEQYF.

The chain combines TRBV7-9 with TRBJ1-3; D is possibly TRBD1 (6 bases). The CDR3 covers 15 residues. Germline V CDR1 and CDR2: SEHNR, FQNEAQ (reference sequence). Trimming cost V 1 base and J 4 bases, with 11 bases left between them. The DNA of the CDR3 is TGTGCCAGCAGCTTAGAGTCAGGGGTCGGAAACACCATATATTTT. Protein: CASSLESGVGNTIYF.

V is TRBV9 and J is TRBJ1-2, with 7 bases identical to TRBD1. Germline V lookup: CDR1 SGDLS, CDR2 YYNGEE. The CDR3 runs 12 residues. Trimming removed 3 bases from V and 14 bases from J; junction bases left unmatched: 10. CDR3 loop: CASSEPSDRVTF. In DNA form, the CDR3 reads TGTGCCAGCAGCGAACCATCCGACAGGGTTACCTTC.

This clone was observed a few times. The chain is built from TRBV6-5 and TRBJ1-5; unclear D gene. Germline V gene lookup returns CDR1 MNHEY and CDR2 SVGAGI. V lost 5 bases to trimming and J lost 7 bases, with 15 bases between them. The CDR3 runs 14 residues. CDR3 nucleotide sequence: TGTGCCAGCAGTCAACGGGAGGCCAACCAGCCCCAGCATTTT. Residues: CASSQREANQPQHF.

The chain is built from TRBV13 and TRBJ2-1, with TRBD1 identical over 8 bases. J gave up 7 bases and V 6 bases, and 8 bases lay outside the gene matches. Germline loops: CDR1 PRHDT, CDR2 FYEKMQ (reference sequence). The CDR3 is 14 residues long. CDR3 DNA sequence: TGTGCCAGCAGTCAGGACAGGGTGGTTAATGAGCAGTTCTTC. Translation: CASSQDRVVNEQFF.

The chain joins TRBV18 to TRBJ2-7; 9 nucleotides line up with TRBD1. The V and J ends lost 5 bases and 0 bases, in that order; junction bases with no gene match: 8. The CDR3 length is 16 residues. The germline gives CDR1 KGHSH, CDR2 LQKENI. Here the CDR3 reads CASSDTGQGLSYEQYF. CDR3 coding DNA: TGTGCCAGCTCAGATACAGGACAGGGGCTCTCCTACGAGCAGTACTTC. Full variable domain (rest looked up from reference TRBV18 and TRBJ2-7): NAGVMQNPRHLVRRRGQEARLRCSPMKGHSHVYWYRQLPEEGLKFMVYLQKENIIDESGMPKERFSAEFPKEGPSILRIQQVVRGDSAAYFCASSDTGQGLSYEQYFGPGTRLTVT.

V is TRBV5-1 and J is TRBJ1-2, with D uncertain. V was shortened by 4 bases and J by 6 bases, with 13 bases between the two germline ends. The CDR3 extends over 13 amino acids. The germline CDR1 and CDR2 sequences are SGHRS and YFSETQ. CDR3 in amino acids: CASSETHSDGYTF. CDR3 sequence (DNA): TGCGCCAGCAGCGAGACACATAGTGATGGCTACACCTTC.

The chain couples TRBV6-1 to TRBJ1-1; D might be TRBD1 (5 bases). The V end lost 3 bases, the J end lost 1 base, and 12 bases lay between the germline ends. From germline, CDR1 is MNHNS and CDR2 SASEGT. The CDR3 is 15 residues long. Written as DNA, the CDR3 is TGTGCCAGCAGTGACGGAGGGGCACAGAACACTGAAGCTTTCTTT. This translates into CASSDGGAQNTEAFF.

The V gene is TRBV2, the J gene TRBJ1-6, with D hard to call. Trimming cost V 4 bases and J 4 bases, with 11 bases left between them. The CDR3 is made up of 15 amino acids. Germline V gene data show CDR1 as SNHLY and CDR2 as FYNNEI. The CDR3 DNA is TGTGCCAGCAGTGCTTGGCAGAATTATAATTCACCCCTCCACTTT. It specifies CASSAWQNYNSPLHF. The whole variable domain, filled in from reference TRBV2 and TRBJ1-6, reads EPEVTQTPSHQVTQMGQEVILRCVPISNHLYFYWYRQILGQKVEFLVSFYNNEISEKSEIFDDQFSVERPDGSNFTLKIRSTKLEDSAMYFCASSAWQNYNSPLHFGNGTRLTVT.

This rearrangement joins TRBV4-1 to TRBJ2-1; D call uncertain. The CDR3 is 15 amino acids. V was shortened by 0 bases and J by 8 bases, with 14 bases between the two germline ends. Looked up from germline, CDR1 is MGHRA and CDR2 is YSYEKL. CDR3 bases: TGCGCCAGCAGCCAAGACAAGCGTCCGTGGGATGAGCAGTTCTTC. This sequence encodes CASSQDKRPWDEQFF.